Below are 16 T cell receptor beta chains sequenced from a single sample in a study of cytomegalovirus exposure and HLA in healthy donors. PCR was performed using 60 Vbeta and 13 Jbeta primers. TCRdb keeps only in-frame clones here, not all; method: immunoSEQ multiplex PCR. The sample has around 100,000 clones; approximately 82% are singletons. The sequenced sample was PBMCs. Every receptor here comes from a man aged 25 to 40 in good health and CMV-seropositive.

This chain uses TRBV10-3 with TRBJ1-2; TRBD1 might be the D (5 bases). Deletions cut 7 bases from V and 2 bases from J, with 20 bases between. This CDR3 spans 16 amino acids. Germline V gives CDR1 ENHRY, CDR2 SYGVKD. CDR3: CAINAGGFRTNYGYTF. In nucleotides, the CDR3 is TGTGCCATCAACGCCGGCGGTTTTCGGACAAACTATGGCTACACCTTC.

The chain links TRBV5-4 to TRBJ2-1; TRBD2 is a possible D gene (6 bases). Germline loops: CDR1 SGHNT, CDR2 YYREEE (reference sequence). V was pared by 3 bases and J by 3 bases, with 19 bases between. The CDR3 has 17 amino acids. This CDR3 is CASSWRDSPLGYNEQFF. The CDR3 DNA is TGTGCCAGCAGCTGGAGGGACTCCCCCCTGGGCTACAATGAGCAGTTCTTC.

This chain's CDR3 is CASSDSRLLPQHF. In nucleotides, the CDR3 is TGTGCCAGCAGTGATTCCAGGCTGTTGCCCCAGCATTTT. The genes are TRBV6-1 and TRBJ1-5; D is undetermined. V was shortened by 3 bases and J by 9 bases, with 12 bases between the two germline ends. This CDR3 contains 13 residues. Germline-derived CDR1 and CDR2 are MNHNS and SASEGT.

This sequence joins TRBV6-1 and TRBJ2-7; weak D call: TRBD1 (8 bases). V lost 6 bases to trimming and J lost 2 bases, with 14 bases between them. This CDR3 is built from 14 residues. Germline lookup yields CDR1 MNHNS and CDR2 SASEGT. The CDR3, as DNA: TGTGCCAGCAGCACAGGGGGGGATACCTACGAGCAGTACTTC. Encoded protein: CASSTGGDTYEQYF.

The rearrangement links TRBV2 to TRBJ1-2, with D possibly matching TRBD1 (5 bases). The V end lost 1 base, the J end lost 3 bases, and 12 bases lay between the germline ends. Germline V CDR1 and CDR2: SNHLY, FYNNEI. The CDR3 is made up of 15 amino acids. The CDR3 here is CASSEGGAGYYGYTF. The CDR3 DNA sequence: TGTGCCAGCAGTGAAGGTGGGGCAGGATACTATGGCTACACCTTC.

The chain is built from TRBV13 and TRBJ2-7; perhaps TRBD2 as D (6 bases). The CDR3 extends over 15 amino acids. V was shortened by 2 bases and J by 1 base, with 12 bases between the two germline ends. Germline CDR1 PRHDT, CDR2 FYEKMQ (reference sequence). The CDR3 is CASSLIAGTSYEQYF. CDR3 in DNA: TGTGCCAGCAGCTTAATCGCGGGAACGTCCTACGAGCAGTACTTC.

The chain carries TRBV5-6 and TRBJ2-2; 7 bases line up with TRBD1. The CDR3 consists of 15 residues. V dropped 4 bases and J dropped 6; count of bases not matched to a gene: 9. CDR1 and CDR2 (germline): SGHDT, YYEEEE. CDR3 protein: CASSRGQHEAGELFF. The DNA of the CDR3 is TGTGCCAGCAGCAGGGGACAGCACGAGGCCGGGGAGCTGTTTTTT.

This rearrangement joins TRBV5-8 to TRBJ1-5, with 11 bases that match TRBD1. Unmatched junction bases numbered 9, after V lost 4 bases and J lost 0 bases. CDR1 is SGHTS, CDR2 YDEGEE, per germline. The length of the CDR3 is 18 residues. The CDR3 sequence: CASSTGQGALISNQPQHF. DNA for the CDR3: TGTGCCAGCAGCACAGGACAGGGGGCTCTCATTAGCAATCAGCCCCAGCATTTT.

The V and J genes are TRBV7-6 and TRBJ2-7, with 8 nucleotides matching TRBD1. The CDR3 is 16 residues long. Germline V gene sequence: CDR1 SGHVS, CDR2 FNYEAQ. The trim removed 0 bases at V and 7 bases at J, leaving 11 bases unmatched. CDR3 sequence reads: CASSLARDRSAQEQYF. CDR3 DNA sequence: TGTGCCAGCAGCTTAGCCAGGGACAGGTCTGCCCAGGAGCAGTACTTC.

This clone was recorded only once. V and J are TRBV10-3 and TRBJ2-2; 8 bases fit TRBD2. Germline V lookup: CDR1 ENHRY, CDR2 SYGVKD. With V trimmed by 4 bases and J by 1 base, 2 bases remained unmatched. This CDR3 is 15 amino acids long. CDR3 sequence: CAISASGQNTGELFF. In DNA, the CDR3 is TGTGCCATCAGTGCTAGCGGGCAGAACACCGGGGAGCTGTTTTTT.

This clone came up once. V gene TRBV19 combines with J gene TRBJ1-2; 7 bases map to TRBD1. The V segment lost 5 bases and the J segment 7 bases; nucleotides outside the gene matches: 13. This CDR3 has 15 amino acids. Germline V gene data show CDR1 as LNHDA and CDR2 as SQIVND (reference sequence). This CDR3 reads CASSETVTGVAGYTF. The CDR3 nucleotides read TGTGCCAGTAGTGAGACCGTTACAGGGGTGGCTGGCTACACCTTC. The full variable domain, with the rest looked up from reference TRBV19 and TRBJ1-2, is DGGITQSPKYLFRKEGQNVTLSCEQNLNHDAMYWYRQDPGQGLRLIYYSQIVNDFQKGDIAEGYSVSREKKESFPLTVTSAQKNPTAFYLCASSETVTGVAGYTFGSGTRLTVV.

This clone was seen more than once but under ten times. The chain recombines TRBV30 with TRBJ2-3, with TRBD1 matching 9 bases. This CDR3 is 15 amino acids long. V dropped 5 bases and J dropped 0; count of bases not matched to a gene: 6. Germline lookup yields CDR1 GTSNPN and CDR2 SVGIG (reference sequence). This chain's CDR3 is CAWGTGRMSTDTQYF. The CDR3 region has the DNA TGTGCCTGGGGGACAGGGAGGATGAGCACAGATACGCAGTATTTT.

This chain links TRBV2 with TRBJ1-5; D gene uncertain. Germline V CDR1 and CDR2: SNHLY, FYNNEI. V lost 2 bases and J lost 2, with 7 bases in between. CDR3 length equals 14 residues. The CDR3, as DNA: TGTGCCAGCAGTGAATTATTCCGCAATCAGCCCCAGCATTTT. Translated: CASSELFRNQPQHF.

This chain connects TRBV5-1 to TRBJ1-1; D is unresolved. V lost 2 bases, J lost 3 bases, and 8 bases lay in between. From germline, CDR1 is SGHRS and CDR2 YFSETQ. The CDR3 runs to 13 residues. For the CDR3, the DNA is TGCGCCAGCAGCTTTGTTGAGGACACTGAAGCTTTCTTT. This sequence encodes CASSFVEDTEAFF.

The genes are TRBV18 and TRBJ1-3; 9 nucleotides match TRBD1. V lost 3 bases and J lost 1; bases outside the gene matches: 4. The CDR3 is 16 residues long. Germline V gene data show CDR1 as KGHSH and CDR2 as LQKENI. CDR3 sequence: CASSPRTGASGNTIYF. In DNA form, the CDR3 reads TGTGCCAGCTCACCTCGGACAGGGGCTTCTGGAAACACCATATATTTT.

J is TRBJ2-3 and V is TRBV5-1; TRBD2 aligns across 12 bases. V gave up 2 bases and J gave up 3 bases; unmatched junction bases: 4. Germline V CDR1 and CDR2: SGHRS, YFSETQ. This CDR3 is built from 16 residues. CDR3 loop: CASSFRLAGATDTQYF. The CDR3, as DNA: TGCGCCAGCAGCTTTAGACTAGCGGGGGCTACAGATACGCAGTATTTT.